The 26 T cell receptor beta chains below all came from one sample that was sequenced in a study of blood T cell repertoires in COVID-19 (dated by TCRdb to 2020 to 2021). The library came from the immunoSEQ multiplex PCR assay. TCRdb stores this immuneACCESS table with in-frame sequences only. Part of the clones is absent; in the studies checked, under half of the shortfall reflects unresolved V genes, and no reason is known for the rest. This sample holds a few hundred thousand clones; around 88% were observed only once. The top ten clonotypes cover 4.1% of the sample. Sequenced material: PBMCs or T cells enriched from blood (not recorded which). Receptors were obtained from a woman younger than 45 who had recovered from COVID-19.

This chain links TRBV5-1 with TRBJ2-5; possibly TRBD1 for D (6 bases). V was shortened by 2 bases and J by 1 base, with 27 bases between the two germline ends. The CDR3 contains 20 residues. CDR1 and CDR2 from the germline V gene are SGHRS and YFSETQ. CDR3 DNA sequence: TGCGCCAGCAGCTTTTTTACTACGAGAATTAGAGGACAGACCCAAGAGACCCAGTACTTC. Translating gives CASSFFTTRIRGQTQETQYF.

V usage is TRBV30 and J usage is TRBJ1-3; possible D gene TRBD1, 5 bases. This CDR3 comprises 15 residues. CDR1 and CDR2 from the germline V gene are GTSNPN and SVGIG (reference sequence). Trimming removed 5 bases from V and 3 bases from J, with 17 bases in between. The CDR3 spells CAWSRGGAIGNTIYF. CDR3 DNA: TGTGCCTGGTCCCGGGGAGGGGCAATTGGAAACACCATATATTTT.

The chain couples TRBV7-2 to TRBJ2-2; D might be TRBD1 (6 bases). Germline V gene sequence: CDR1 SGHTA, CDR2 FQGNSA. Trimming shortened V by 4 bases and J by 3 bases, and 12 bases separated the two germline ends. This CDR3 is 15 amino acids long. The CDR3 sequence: CASSSKTGYTGELFF. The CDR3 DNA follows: TGTGCCAGCAGCTCTAAGACAGGCTACACCGGGGAGCTGTTTTTT.

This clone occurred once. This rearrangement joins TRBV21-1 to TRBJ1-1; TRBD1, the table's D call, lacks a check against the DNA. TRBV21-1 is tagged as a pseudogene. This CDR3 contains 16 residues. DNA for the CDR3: TGTGCCAGCAGCTCTAGGACAGGGGGCGCGAGCACTGAAGCTTTCTTT. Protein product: CASSSRTGGASTEAFF.

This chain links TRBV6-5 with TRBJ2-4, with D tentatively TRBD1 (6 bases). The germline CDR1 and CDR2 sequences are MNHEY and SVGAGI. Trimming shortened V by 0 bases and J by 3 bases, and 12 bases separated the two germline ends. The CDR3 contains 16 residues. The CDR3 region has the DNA TGTGCCAGCAGTTACTCAATGGCCAGGGGCAAAAACATTCAGTACTTC. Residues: CASSYSMARGKNIQYF.

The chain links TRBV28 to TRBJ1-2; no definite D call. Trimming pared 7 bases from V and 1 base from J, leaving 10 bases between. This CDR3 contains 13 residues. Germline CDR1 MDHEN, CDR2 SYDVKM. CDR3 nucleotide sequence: TGTGCCAGCAATCCCTCCTTTAACTATGGCTACACCTTC. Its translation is CASNPSFNYGYTF.

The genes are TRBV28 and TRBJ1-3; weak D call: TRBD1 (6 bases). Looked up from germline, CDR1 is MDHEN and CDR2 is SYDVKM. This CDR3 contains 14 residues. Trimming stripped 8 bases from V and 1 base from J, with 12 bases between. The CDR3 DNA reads TGTGCCAGCGGGGGCCACGAGTCTGGAAACACCATATATTTT. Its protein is CASGGHESGNTIYF.

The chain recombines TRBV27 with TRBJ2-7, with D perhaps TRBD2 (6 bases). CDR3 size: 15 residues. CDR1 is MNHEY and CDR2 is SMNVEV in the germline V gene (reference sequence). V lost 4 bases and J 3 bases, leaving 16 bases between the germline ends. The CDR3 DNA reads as TGTGCCAGCAGTTCGTCCCCCGGGGGAAACTACGAGCAGTACTTC. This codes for CASSSSPGGNYEQYF.

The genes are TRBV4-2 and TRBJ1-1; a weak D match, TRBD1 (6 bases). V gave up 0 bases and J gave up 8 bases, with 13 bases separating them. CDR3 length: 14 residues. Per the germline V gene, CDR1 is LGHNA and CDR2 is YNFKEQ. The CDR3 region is CASSQESSGTEAFF. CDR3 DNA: TGTGCCAGCAGCCAAGAGTCCTCCGGGACAGAAGCTTTCTTT.

In DNA, the CDR3 is TGTGCCAGTTTGGACAGGGGAGGCAATCAGCCCCAGCATTTT. Translation gives CASLDRGGNQPQHF. The rearrangement uses TRBV19 and TRBJ1-5; TRBD1 agrees at 9 bases. V dropped 8 bases and J dropped 2; count of bases not matched to a gene: 4. The CDR3 totals 14 residues. Per the germline V gene, CDR1 is LNHDA and CDR2 is SQIVND (reference sequence).

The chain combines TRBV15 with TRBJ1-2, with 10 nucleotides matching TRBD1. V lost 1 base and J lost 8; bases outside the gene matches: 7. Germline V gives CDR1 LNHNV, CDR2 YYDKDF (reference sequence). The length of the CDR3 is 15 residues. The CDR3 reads CATSRVVGTGDGYTF. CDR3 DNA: TGTGCCACCAGCAGAGTAGTAGGGACAGGGGACGGCTACACCTTC.

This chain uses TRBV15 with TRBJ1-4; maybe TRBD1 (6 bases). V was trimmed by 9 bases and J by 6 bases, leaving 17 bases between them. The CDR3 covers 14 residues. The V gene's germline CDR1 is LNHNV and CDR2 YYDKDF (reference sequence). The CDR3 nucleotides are TGTGCCACAGGCCAGGGGCGGTTTGATGAAAAACTGTTTTTT. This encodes CATGQGRFDEKLFF.

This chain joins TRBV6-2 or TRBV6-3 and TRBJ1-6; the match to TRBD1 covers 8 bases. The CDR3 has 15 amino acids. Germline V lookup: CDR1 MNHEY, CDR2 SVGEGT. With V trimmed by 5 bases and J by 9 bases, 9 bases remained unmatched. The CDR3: CASSRNRGNGSPLHF. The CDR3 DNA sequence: TGTGCCAGCAGTCGAAACAGGGGGAACGGTTCACCCCTCCACTTT.

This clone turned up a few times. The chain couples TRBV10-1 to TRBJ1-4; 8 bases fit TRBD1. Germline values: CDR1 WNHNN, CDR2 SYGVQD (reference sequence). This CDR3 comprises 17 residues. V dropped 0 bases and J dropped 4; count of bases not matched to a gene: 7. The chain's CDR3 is CASSESRTGTYNEKLFF. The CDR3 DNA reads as TGCGCCAGCAGTGAGTCTAGGACAGGGACCTATAATGAAAAACTGTTTTTT.

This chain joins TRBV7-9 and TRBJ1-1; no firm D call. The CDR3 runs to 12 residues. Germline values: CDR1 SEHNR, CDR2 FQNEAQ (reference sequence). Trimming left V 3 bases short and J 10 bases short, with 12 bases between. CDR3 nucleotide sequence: TGTGCCAGCAGCTTTAACGAGGGTCGAGCTTTCTTT. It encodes CASSFNEGRAFF.

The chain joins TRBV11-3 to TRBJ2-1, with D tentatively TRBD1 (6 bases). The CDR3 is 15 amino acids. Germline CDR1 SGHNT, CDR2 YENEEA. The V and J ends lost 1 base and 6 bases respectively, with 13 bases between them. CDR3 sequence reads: CASSLVGRGSNEQFF. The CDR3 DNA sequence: TGTGCCAGCAGCTTAGTTGGCAGGGGCTCCAATGAGCAGTTCTTC.

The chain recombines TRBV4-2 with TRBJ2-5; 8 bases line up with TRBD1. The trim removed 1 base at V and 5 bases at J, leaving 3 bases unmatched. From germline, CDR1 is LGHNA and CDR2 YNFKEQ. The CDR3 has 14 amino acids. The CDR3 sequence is CASSQGTGLETQYF. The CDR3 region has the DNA TGTGCCAGCAGCCAAGGGACAGGGTTGGAGACCCAGTACTTC.

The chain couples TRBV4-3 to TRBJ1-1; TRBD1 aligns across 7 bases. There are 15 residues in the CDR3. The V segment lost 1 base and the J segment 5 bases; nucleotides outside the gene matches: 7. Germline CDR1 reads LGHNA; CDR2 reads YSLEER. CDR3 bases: TGCGCCAGCAGCCAAGGGAGGGGGCTTTCAACTGAAGCTTTCTTT. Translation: CASSQGRGLSTEAFF.

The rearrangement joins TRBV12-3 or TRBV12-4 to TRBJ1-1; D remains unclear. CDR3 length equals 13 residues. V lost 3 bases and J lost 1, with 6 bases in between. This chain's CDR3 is CASSFGPNTEAFF. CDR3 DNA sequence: TGTGCCAGCAGTTTTGGGCCGAACACTGAAGCTTTCTTT.

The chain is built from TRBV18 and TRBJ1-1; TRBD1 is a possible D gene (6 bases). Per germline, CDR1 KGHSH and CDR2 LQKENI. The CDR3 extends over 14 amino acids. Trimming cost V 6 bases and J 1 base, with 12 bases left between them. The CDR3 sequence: CASSSGQPNTEAFF. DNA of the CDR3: TGTGCCAGCTCCTCAGGACAGCCGAACACTGAAGCTTTCTTT.

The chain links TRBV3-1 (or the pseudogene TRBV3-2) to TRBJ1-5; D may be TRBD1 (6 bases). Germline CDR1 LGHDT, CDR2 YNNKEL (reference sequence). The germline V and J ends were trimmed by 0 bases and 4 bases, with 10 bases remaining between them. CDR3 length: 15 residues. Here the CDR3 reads CASSQDRGGNQPQHF. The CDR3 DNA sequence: TGTGCCAGCAGCCAAGATAGAGGGGGAAATCAGCCCCAGCATTTT.

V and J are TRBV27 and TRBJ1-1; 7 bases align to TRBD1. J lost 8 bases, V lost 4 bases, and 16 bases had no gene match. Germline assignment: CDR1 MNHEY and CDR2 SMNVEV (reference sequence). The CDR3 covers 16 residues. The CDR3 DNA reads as TGTGCCAGCAGTTCATACCTGAGATCCTGGACAGGAGAAGCTTTCTTT. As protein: CASSSYLRSWTGEAFF.

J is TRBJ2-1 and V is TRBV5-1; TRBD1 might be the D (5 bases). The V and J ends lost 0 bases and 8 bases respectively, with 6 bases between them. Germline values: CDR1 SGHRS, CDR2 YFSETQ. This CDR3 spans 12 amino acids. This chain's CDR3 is CASSLGGYEQFF. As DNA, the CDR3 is TGCGCCAGCAGCTTGGGGGGCTATGAGCAGTTCTTC.

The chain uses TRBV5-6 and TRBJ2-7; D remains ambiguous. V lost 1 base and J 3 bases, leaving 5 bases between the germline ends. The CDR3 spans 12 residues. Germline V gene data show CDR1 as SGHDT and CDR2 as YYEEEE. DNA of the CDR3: TGTGCCAGCAGCTTGTACGGCTACGAGCAGTACTTC. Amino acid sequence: CASSLYGYEQYF.

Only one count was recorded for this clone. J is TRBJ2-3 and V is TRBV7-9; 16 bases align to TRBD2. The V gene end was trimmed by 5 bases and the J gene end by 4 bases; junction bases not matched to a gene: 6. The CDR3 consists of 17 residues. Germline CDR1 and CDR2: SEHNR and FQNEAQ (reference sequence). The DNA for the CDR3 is TGTGCCAGCAGCCCCGGGACTAGCGGGAGGGCCGCAGATACGCAGTATTTT. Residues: CASSPGTSGRAADTQYF.

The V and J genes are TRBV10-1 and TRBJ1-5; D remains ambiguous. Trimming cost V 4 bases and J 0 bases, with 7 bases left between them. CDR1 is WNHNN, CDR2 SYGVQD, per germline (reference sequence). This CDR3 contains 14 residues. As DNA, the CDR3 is TGCGCCAGCAGTGGAGCCCTTAGCAATCAGCCCCAGCATTTT. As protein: CASSGALSNQPQHF.